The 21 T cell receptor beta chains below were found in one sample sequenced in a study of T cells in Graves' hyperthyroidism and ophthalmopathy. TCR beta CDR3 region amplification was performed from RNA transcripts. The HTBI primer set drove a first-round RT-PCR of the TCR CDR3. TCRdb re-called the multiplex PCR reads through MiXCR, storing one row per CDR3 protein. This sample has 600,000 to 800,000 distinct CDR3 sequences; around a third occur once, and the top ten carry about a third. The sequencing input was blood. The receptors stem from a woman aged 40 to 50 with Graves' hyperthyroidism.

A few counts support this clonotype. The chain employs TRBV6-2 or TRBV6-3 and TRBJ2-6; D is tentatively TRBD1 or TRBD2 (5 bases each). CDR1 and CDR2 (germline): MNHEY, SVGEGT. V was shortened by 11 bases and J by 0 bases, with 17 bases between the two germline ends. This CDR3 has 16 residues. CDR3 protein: CAGLRGRPSGANVLTF. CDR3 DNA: TGTGCCGGCCTTAGGGGACGACCCTCTGGGGCCAACGTCCTGACTTTC.

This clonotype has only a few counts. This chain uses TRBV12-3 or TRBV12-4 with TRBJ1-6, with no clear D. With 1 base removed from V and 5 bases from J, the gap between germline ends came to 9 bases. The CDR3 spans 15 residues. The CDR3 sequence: CASSLEGTHNSPLHF. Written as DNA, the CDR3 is TGTGCCAGCAGTTTAGAGGGAACCCATAATTCACCCCTCCACTTT.

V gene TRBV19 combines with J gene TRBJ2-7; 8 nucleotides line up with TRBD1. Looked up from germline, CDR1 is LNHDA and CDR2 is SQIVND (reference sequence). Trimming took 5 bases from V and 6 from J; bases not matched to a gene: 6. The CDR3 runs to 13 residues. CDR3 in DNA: TGTGCCAGTAGTTCCAGGGGGCGCGGCGAGCAGTACTTC. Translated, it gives CASSSRGRGEQYF.

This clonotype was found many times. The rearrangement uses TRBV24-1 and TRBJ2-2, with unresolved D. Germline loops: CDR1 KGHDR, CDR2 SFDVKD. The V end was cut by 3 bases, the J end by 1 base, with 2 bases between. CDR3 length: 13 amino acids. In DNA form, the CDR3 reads TGTGCCACCAGTGATGTGAACACCGGGGAGCTGTTTTTT. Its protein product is CATSDVNTGELFF.

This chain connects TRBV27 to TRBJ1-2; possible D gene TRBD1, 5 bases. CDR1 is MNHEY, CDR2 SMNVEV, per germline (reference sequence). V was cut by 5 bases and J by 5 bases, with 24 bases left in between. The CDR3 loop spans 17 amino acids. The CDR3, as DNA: TGTGCCAGCAGTCCCATAGCGGGGCTTGCCCAACCTTATGGCTACACCTTC. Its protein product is CASSPIAGLAQPYGYTF.

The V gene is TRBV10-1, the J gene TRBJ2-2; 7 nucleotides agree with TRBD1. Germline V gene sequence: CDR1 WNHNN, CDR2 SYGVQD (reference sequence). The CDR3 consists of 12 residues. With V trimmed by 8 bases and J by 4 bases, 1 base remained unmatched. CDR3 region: CASGTVTGELFF. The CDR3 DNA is TGCGCCAGCGGGACAGTCACCGGGGAGCTGTTTTTT.

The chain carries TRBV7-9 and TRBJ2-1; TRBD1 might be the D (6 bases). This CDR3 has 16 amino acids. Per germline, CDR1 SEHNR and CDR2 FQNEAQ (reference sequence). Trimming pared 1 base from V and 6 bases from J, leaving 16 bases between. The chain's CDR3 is CASSLVLSGVGNEQFF. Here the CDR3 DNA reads TGTGCCAGCAGCTTAGTGTTATCAGGGGTTGGCAATGAGCAGTTCTTC.

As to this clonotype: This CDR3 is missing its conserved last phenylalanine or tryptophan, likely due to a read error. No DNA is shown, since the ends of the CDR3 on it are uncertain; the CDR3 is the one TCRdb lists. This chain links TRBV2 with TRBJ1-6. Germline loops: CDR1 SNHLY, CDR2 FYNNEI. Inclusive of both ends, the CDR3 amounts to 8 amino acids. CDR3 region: CASSALLA.

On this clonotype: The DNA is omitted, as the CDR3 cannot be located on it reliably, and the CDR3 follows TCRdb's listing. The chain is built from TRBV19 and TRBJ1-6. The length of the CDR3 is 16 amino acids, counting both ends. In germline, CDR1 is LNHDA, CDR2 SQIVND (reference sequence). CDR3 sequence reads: CASSPALGTGSSPLHF.

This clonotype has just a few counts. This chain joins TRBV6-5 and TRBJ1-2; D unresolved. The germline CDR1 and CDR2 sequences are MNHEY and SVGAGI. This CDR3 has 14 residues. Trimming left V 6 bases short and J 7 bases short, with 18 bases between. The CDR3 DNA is TGTGCCAGCAGCCGAGACGGGCTTTGGCGTGGCTACACCTTC. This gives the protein CASSRDGLWRGYTF.

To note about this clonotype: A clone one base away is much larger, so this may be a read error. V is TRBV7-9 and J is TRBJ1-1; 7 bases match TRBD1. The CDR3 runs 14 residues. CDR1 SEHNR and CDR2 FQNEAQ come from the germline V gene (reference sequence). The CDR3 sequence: CASTETGLGLKALF. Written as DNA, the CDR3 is TGTGCCAGCACCGAGACAGGGTTGGGGCTCAAAGCTCTCTTT.

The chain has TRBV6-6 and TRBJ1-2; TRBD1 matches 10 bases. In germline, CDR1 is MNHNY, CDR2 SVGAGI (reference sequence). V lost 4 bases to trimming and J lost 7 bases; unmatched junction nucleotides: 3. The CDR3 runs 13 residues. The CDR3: CASSSGTGAGYTF. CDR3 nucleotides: TGTGCCAGCAGTTCCGGGACAGGGGCTGGCTACACCTTC.

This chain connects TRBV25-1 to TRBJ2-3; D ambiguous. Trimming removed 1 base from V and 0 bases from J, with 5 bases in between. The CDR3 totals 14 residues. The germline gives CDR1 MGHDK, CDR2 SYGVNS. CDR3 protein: CASSEFTSTDTQYF. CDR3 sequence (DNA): TGTGCCAGCAGTGAATTCACCAGCACAGATACGCAGTATTTT.

The CDR3 sequence is CSASMVIAGKETQYF. CDR3 bases: TGCAGTGCTAGTATGGTTATAGCGGGGAAAGAGACCCAGTACTTC. This chain connects TRBV20-1 to TRBJ2-5; 8 nucleotides match TRBD2. Germline-derived CDR1 and CDR2 are DFQATT and SNEGSKA (reference sequence). The CDR3 spans 15 residues. V lost 3 bases, J lost 3 bases, and 9 bases stayed unmatched.

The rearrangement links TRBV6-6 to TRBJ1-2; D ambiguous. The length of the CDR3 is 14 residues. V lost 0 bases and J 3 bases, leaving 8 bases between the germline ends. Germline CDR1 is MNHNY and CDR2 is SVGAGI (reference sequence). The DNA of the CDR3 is TGTGCCAGCAGTTACTCGGACCCACACTATGGCTACACCTTC. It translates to CASSYSDPHYGYTF.

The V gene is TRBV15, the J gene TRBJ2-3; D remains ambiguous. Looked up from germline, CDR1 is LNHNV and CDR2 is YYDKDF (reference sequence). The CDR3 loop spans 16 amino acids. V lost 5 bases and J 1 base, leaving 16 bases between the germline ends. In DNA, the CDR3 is TGTGCCACCAGCGGTTCCTGGGGTTCCCGCACAGATACGCAGTATTTT. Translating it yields CATSGSWGSRTDTQYF.

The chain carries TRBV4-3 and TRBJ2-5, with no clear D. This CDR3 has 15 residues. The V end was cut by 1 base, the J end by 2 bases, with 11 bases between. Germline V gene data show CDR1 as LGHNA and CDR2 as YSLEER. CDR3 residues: CASSQGRQIQETQYF. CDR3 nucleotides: TGCGCCAGCAGCCAAGGGCGCCAGATTCAAGAGACCCAGTACTTC.

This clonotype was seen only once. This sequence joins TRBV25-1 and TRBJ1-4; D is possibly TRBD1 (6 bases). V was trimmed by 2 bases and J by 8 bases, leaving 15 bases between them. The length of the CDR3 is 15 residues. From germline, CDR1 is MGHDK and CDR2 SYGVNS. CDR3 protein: CASSEPGAGDEKLFF. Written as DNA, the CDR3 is TGTGCCAGCAGTGAACCCGGGGCAGGGGACGAAAAACTGTTTTTT. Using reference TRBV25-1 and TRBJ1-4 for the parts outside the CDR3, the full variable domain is EADIYQTPRYLVIGTGKKITLECSQTMGHDKMYWYQQDPGMELHLIHYSYGVNSTEKGDLSSESTVSRIRTEHFPLTLESARPSHTSQYLCASSEPGAGDEKLFFGSGTQLSVL.

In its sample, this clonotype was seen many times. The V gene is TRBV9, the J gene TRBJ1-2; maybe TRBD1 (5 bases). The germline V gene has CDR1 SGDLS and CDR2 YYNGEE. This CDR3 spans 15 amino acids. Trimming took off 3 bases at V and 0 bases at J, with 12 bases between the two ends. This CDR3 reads CASSASPGTNYGYTF. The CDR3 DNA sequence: TGTGCCAGCAGCGCTTCACCAGGGACTAACTATGGCTACACCTTC.

The CDR3 bases are TGTGCCAGCTTGGAAGGGCAGGGCACTGAAGCTTTCTTT. It yields the protein CASLEGQGTEAFF. The rearrangement uses TRBV7-2 and TRBJ1-1; TRBD1 is a possible D gene (5 bases). V gave up 8 bases and J gave up 4 bases, with 14 bases separating them. From germline, CDR1 is SGHTA and CDR2 FQGNSA. CDR3 length: 13 residues.

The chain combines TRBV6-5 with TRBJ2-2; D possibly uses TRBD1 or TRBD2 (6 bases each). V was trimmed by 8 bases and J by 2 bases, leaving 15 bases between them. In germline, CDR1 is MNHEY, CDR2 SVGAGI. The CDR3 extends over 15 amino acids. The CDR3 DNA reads TGTGCCAGCTCCGTGGGGGGCGAAAACACCGGGGAGCTGTTTTTT. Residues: CASSVGGENTGELFF.